A selection of T cell receptor beta chains follows, all from one sample in a study of response to subunit inactivated influenza vaccine. TCRdb re-called the RT-PCR reads with MiXCR, one entry per CDR3 protein. This sample yields 500,000 to 600,000 distinct CDR3 sequences, of which under 9% are seen a single time; over 10% belongs to the top ten. The sequencing here drew on PBMCs from blood, taken less than 30 months after vaccination. Receptors originate from a man between 50 and 69 years old who received an inactivated influenza vaccine. CDR3s include the opening cysteine and the closing phenylalanine or tryptophan. A D gene is named only where the DNA matches it firmly. Clone sizes are given selectively: once, few, many, or a class where the clone is expanded.

size | D | J | V | CDR3 | DNA
many | TRBD1 | TRBJ1-1 | TRBV29-1 | CSVSVGTGRTEAFF | TGCAGCGTGTCGGTCGGGACAGGGAGGACTGAAGCTTTCTTT
few | TRBD2 | TRBJ2-1 | TRBV27 | CASSPIAGGPDEQFF | TGTGCCAGCAGTCCCATAGCGGGGGGCCCCGATGAGCAGTTCTTC
NA | NA | TRBJ1-5 | TRBV4-3 | CASSQSAENQPQHF | TGCGCCAGCAGCCAATCGGCCGAAAATCAGCCCCAGCATTTT
few | NA | TRBJ2-3 | TRBV11-1 | CASSLLARLGGTDTQYF | TGTGCCAGCAGCTTATTAGCGCGATTGGGGGGCACAGATACGCAGTATTTT
NA | NA | TRBJ2-1 | TRBV3-1 | CASSRLASSYNEQFF | TGTGCCAGCAGCCGATTAGCCAGCTCCTACAATGAGCAGTTCTTC
NA | TRBD2 | TRBJ2-3 | TRBV20-1 | CSRPGGRSGGSTDTQYF | TGCAGTCGACCCGGGGGGAGAAGCGGGGGAAGCACAGATACGCAGTATTTT
NA | NA | TRBJ2-7 | TRBV6-2/TRBV6-3 | CASGKVPYEQYF | TGTGCCAGCGGGAAGGTCCCCTACGAGCAGTACTTC
NA | NA | TRBJ2-4 | TRBV4-3 | CASSQMRGGKDKNIQYF | TGCGCCAGCAGCCAAATGCGTGGGGGCAAGGACAAAAACATTCAGTACTTC
many | NA | TRBJ1-1 | TRBV4-2 | CASSQADGGGDTEAFF | TGTGCCAGCAGCCAAGCCGATGGGGGAGGTGACACTGAAGCTTTCTTT
many | TRBD1 | TRBJ2-1 | TRBV6-6 | CASIGTGNGEQFF | TGTGCCAGCATAGGGACAGGGAACGGTGAGCAGTTCTTC
few | NA | TRBJ2-3 | TRBV3-1 | CASSQGGGVTITDTQYF | TGTGCCAGCAGCCAAGGAGGGGGAGTGACTATCACAGATACGCAGTATTTT
few | TRBD2 | TRBJ2-5 | TRBV4-2 | CASSQAGGTETQYF | TGTGCCAGCAGCCAAGCGGGAGGGACGGAGACCCAGTACTTC
many | NA | TRBJ2-7 | TRBV6-2/TRBV6-3 | CASSYRGASYEQYF | TGTGCCAGCAGTTACCGCGGGGCCTCCTACGAGCAGTACTTC
few | TRBD1 | TRBJ2-5 | TRBV29-1 | CSAPPYRGNQETQYF | TGCAGCGCGCCCCCTTACAGGGGGAACCAAGAGACCCAGTACTTC
few | NA | TRBJ2-3 | TRBV28 | CASPKRGSRSFDTQYF | TGTGCCAGCCCTAAAAGGGGCTCTCGGTCATTCGATACGCAGTATTTT
many | NA | TRBJ2-3 | TRBV25-1 | CASSESGLRTDTQYF | TGTGCCAGCAGTGAATCAGGACTTCGCACAGATACGCAGTATTTT
many | TRBD1 | TRBJ2-7 | TRBV6-1 | CASSQTGGWEQYF | TGTGCCAGCAGTCAAACAGGGGGGTGGGAGCAGTACTTC
NA | NA | TRBJ2-5 | TRBV21-1 | CASSKAREGYF | TGTGCCAGCAGCAAAGCGCGAGAGGGCTACTTC
NA | NA | TRBJ1-5 | TRBV29-1 | CSVEGGWQPQHF | TGCAGCGTTGAAGGGGGTTGGCAGCCCCAGCATTTT
few | NA | TRBJ2-7 | TRBV7-2 | CASSLARSYEQYF | TGTGCCAGCAGCTTAGCGCGATCCTACGAGCAGTACTTC
many | TRBD2 | TRBJ2-2 | TRBV24-1 | CATSDQKRTSGSPGELFF | TGTGCCACCAGTGACCAGAAACGGACTAGCGGGAGCCCCGGGGAGCTGTTTTTT
few | NA | TRBJ2-2 | TRBV14 | CASRPEGTGELFF | TGTGCCAGCAGACCAGAGGGCACCGGGGAGCTGTTTTTT
NA | TRBD2 | TRBJ2-7 | TRBV7-2 | CASSSDGLAGAYEQYF | TGTGCCAGCAGCTCTGATGGACTAGCGGGAGCCTACGAGCAGTACTTC
NA | NA | TRBJ2-7 | TRBV9 | CATISVAFPYEQYF | TGTGCCACCATCAGTGTCGCGTTTCCCTACGAGCAGTACTTC
NA | NA | TRBJ2-5 | TRBV6-1 | CASSEVPGKETQYF | TGTGCCAGCAGTGAAGTTCCGGGCAAAGAGACCCAGTACTTC
many | NA | TRBJ2-1 | TRBV29-1 | CSVAGFWGYSDNEQFF | TGCAGCGTTGCAGGTTTTTGGGGGTATTCGGACAATGAGCAGTTCTTC
few | TRBD1 | TRBJ1-2 | TRBV5-1 | CASSLRQGNYGYTF | TGCGCCAGCAGCTTGCGACAGGGTAACTATGGCTACACCTTC
NA | NA | TRBJ2-3 | TRBV5-1 | CASMPLNSDTQYF | TGCGCCAGCATGCCACTAAACTCAGATACGCAGTATTTT
few | NA | TRBJ1-5 | TRBV28 | CASSSGSVSNQPQHF | TGTGCCAGCAGTTCCGGGTCGGTATCTAATCAGCCCCAGCATTTT
many | TRBD1 | TRBJ2-1 | TRBV6-5 | CASSSGQGYNEQFF | TGTGCCAGCAGTTCCGGACAGGGTTACAATGAGCAGTTCTTC
many | NA | TRBJ2-7 | TRBV6-1 | CASARSQIYEQYF | TGTGCCAGCGCTAGGAGCCAGATATACGAGCAGTACTTC
few | NA | TRBJ2-1 | TRBV4-3 | CASSRQDNEQFF | TGCGCCAGCAGCCGACAGGACAATGAGCAGTTCTTC
many | TRBD1 | TRBJ2-7 | TRBV6-2/TRBV6-3 | CASRRDSRYEQYF | TGTGCCAGCAGGAGGGACAGTCGCTACGAGCAGTACTTC
NA | TRBD1 | TRBJ1-2 | TRBV5-8 | CASSLQQGAYGYTF | TGTGCCAGCAGCCTCCAACAGGGGGCATATGGCTACACCTTC
many | NA | TRBJ1-6 | TRBV5-6 | CASSLLRQASNSPLHF | TGTGCCAGCAGCTTGTTGCGGCAGGCGAGTAATTCACCCCTCCACTTT
NA | TRBD1 | TRBJ2-3 | TRBV9 | CASSVDQGDTQYF | TGTGCCAGCAGCGTAGATCAGGGGGACACGCAGTATTTT
many | NA | TRBJ2-3 | TRBV4-2 | CASSQDFLRADTQYF | TGTGCCAGCAGCCAAGACTTCTTGCGGGCAGATACGCAGTATTTT
NA | NA | TRBJ1-6 | TRBV20-1 | CSASGVARNSPLHF | TGCAGTGCTAGTGGTGTGGCGAGGAATTCACCCCTCCACTTT
few | NA | TRBJ2-5 | TRBV4-3 | CASSPGKLADQETQYF | TGCGCCAGCAGCCCTGGGAAGTTGGCGGACCAAGAGACCCAGTACTTC
NA | NA | TRBJ1-2 | TRBV2 | CASSARAKGYTF | TGTGCCAGCAGTGCCAGGGCGAAAGGCTACACCTTC
few | NA | TRBJ2-5 | TRBV7-2 | CASSLNMGGETQYF | TGTGCCAGCAGCTTAAATATGGGGGGAGAGACCCAGTACTTC
NA | NA | TRBJ2-7 | TRBV5-4 | CASSYTGRSGEQYF | TGTGCCAGCAGCTATACAGGGCGCTCGGGCGAGCAGTACTTC
NA | NA | TRBJ2-7 | TRBV7-9 | CASSIRGEQYF | TGTGCCAGCAGCATCAGGGGTGAGCAGTACTTC
few | NA | TRBJ2-6 | TRBV19 | CASSPKGGSGANVLTF | TGTGCCAGTAGTCCGAAAGGGGGCTCTGGGGCCAACGTCCTGACTTTC
few | NA | TRBJ2-5 | TRBV15 | CATLQGAEETQYF | TGTGCCACACTACAGGGAGCGGAGGAGACCCAGTACTTC
many | TRBD2 | TRBJ2-1 | TRBV3-1 | CASSQVRTSGLGEQFF | TGTGCCAGCAGCCAAGTCCGGACTAGCGGCTTAGGTGAGCAGTTCTTC
once | NA | TRBJ2-1 | TRBV7-9 | CASSLRGVKNEQFF | TGTGCCAGCAGCTTGAGGGGGGTAAAAAATGAGCAGTTCTTC
few | NA | TRBJ2-5 | TRBV5-1 | CASSRENRWQTQYF | TGCGCCAGCAGCCGAGAGAACCGCTGGCAGACCCAGTACTTC
few | TRBD1 | TRBJ1-4 | TRBV28 | CASSLYGTGSEKLFF | TGTGCCAGCAGTTTATACGGGACAGGGAGCGAAAAACTGTTTTTT
NA | NA | TRBJ2-7 | TRBV5-5 | CASSWGVHEQYF | TGTGCCAGCAGCTGGGGGGTCCACGAGCAGTACTTC
many | NA | TRBJ2-1 | TRBV21-1 | CASSKPQRGGNEQFF | TGTGCCAGCAGCAAACCTCAGCGGGGGGGAAATGAGCAGTTCTTC
many | NA | TRBJ2-4 | TRBV20-1 | CSAGPTGSGIQYF | TGCAGTGCTGGCCCCACAGGGTCGGGCATTCAGTACTTC